In its sample, the clone carrying this T cell receptor (beta chain) was seen once. Using RNA transcripts as the source, TCR beta CDR3 regions were amplified. In the first-round RT-PCR of the TCR CDR3, the HTBI primer set was used. MiXCR was run by TCRdb on the multiplex PCR reads, yielding one entry per CDR3 protein. The data hold about 380,000 distinct CDR3 sequences, with roughly 14% observed a single time. The sample originates from a study of T cells in Graves' hyperthyroidism and ophthalmopathy. The V gene's germline CDR1 is MGHDK and CDR2 SYGVNS. J was trimmed by 1 base and V by 2 bases; bases with no gene match: 2. The CDR3 sequence is 16 residues long.

This TCR came from a man aged 25-40 years with Graves' hyperthyroidism that later progressed to Graves' ophthalmopathy. The gene calls are TRBV25-1 and TRBJ2-4; 10 bases fit TRBD1. The sample comprised blood. The DNA of the CDR3 is TGTGCCAGCAGTGAAGCGACAGGGGGCGCCAAAAACATTCAGTACTTC. Translating gives CASSEATGGAKNIQYF.